The 13 T cell receptor beta chains below come from one sample, sequenced in a study of cytomegalovirus exposure and HLA in healthy donors. Primers for the PCR totalled 60 Vbeta and 13 Jbeta. Sequencing used immunoSEQ multiplex PCR; TCRdb keeps in-frame clones, though not all of them. The sample consists of roughly 100,000 clones, roughly 70% of them appearing once. Sample: PBMCs. All receptors derive from a man in his forties or fifties in good health and CMV-seronegative.

The gene calls are TRBV5-1 and TRBJ2-3; 7 nucleotides agree with TRBD2. Germline loops: CDR1 SGHRS, CDR2 YFSETQ. After removal of 0 bases from V and 2 bases from J, the junction contained 6 bases not matched to a gene. The CDR3 extends over 16 amino acids. This chain's CDR3 is CASSLGSGTHTDTQYF. CDR3 coding DNA: TGCGCCAGCAGCTTGGGGAGCGGGACCCACACAGATACGCAGTATTTT.

The chain is built from TRBV29-1 and TRBJ2-5; 7 bases match TRBD1. V shed 5 bases, J shed 7 bases, and the junction held 10 bases outside the gene matches. This CDR3 comprises 13 residues. Germline V gives CDR1 SQVTM, CDR2 ANQGSEA. The CDR3 sequence: CSVITTGAGTQYF. For the CDR3, the DNA is TGCAGCGTTATTACTACAGGGGCGGGGACCCAGTACTTC.

The rearrangement uses TRBV7-9 and TRBJ2-7; no reliable D call. The CDR3 extends over 11 amino acids. CDR1 is SEHNR, CDR2 FQNEAQ, per germline (reference sequence). V was clipped by 5 bases and J by 5 bases, with 7 bases between them. The CDR3 is CASSQSDEQYF. Here the CDR3 DNA reads TGTGCCAGCAGCCAGTCAGACGAGCAGTACTTC.

The V gene is TRBV7-2, the J gene TRBJ1-2; D possibly corresponds to TRBD1 (6 bases). Trimming left V 4 bases short and J 8 bases short, with 14 bases between. CDR1 and CDR2 from the germline V gene are SGHTA and FQGNSA. CDR3 length: 13 residues. The CDR3 protein is CASSSTGKGGYTF. The CDR3 DNA sequence: TGTGCCAGCAGCTCAACAGGGAAAGGGGGCTACACCTTC.

In its sample, this clone was seen a few times. This sequence joins TRBV5-6 and TRBJ1-1, with D unresolved. The CDR3 sequence is 12 residues long. V was clipped by 4 bases and J by 5 bases, with 9 bases between them. Germline loops: CDR1 SGHDT, CDR2 YYEEEE. The CDR3 here is CASSPGGTEAFF. CDR3 nucleotide sequence: TGTGCCAGCAGCCCGGGAGGAACTGAAGCTTTCTTT.

The CDR3 DNA is TGTGCCAGCAGCCTCCTAGTCGCTAGTGAGCAGTTCTTC. This sequence encodes CASSLLVASEQFF. This rearrangement joins TRBV14 to TRBJ2-1; D remains ambiguous. The CDR3 spans 13 residues. From germline, CDR1 is SGHDN and CDR2 FVKESK. V was trimmed by 4 bases and J by 9 bases, leaving 13 bases between them.

This clone was seen only once. The CDR3 coding sequence is TGTGCCAGTAAGGAGGGGCGCGGGAACTCACCCCTCCACTTT. It is translated as CASKEGRGNSPLHF. The V call is TRBV19, the J call TRBJ1-6; D possibly corresponds to TRBD1 (5 bases). Germline V lookup: CDR1 LNHDA, CDR2 SQIVND (reference sequence). This CDR3 contains 14 residues. V was trimmed by 7 bases and J by 10 bases, leaving 17 bases between them.

The chain recombines TRBV29-1 with TRBJ2-3, with D perhaps matching TRBD2 (5 bases). Trimming shortened V by 7 bases and J by 2 bases, and 13 bases separated the two germline ends. This CDR3 has 13 residues. Per germline, CDR1 SQVTM and CDR2 ANQGSEA. CDR3 sequence (DNA): TGCAGCGGGACTGGATCATTCACAGATACGCAGTATTTT. This codes for CSGTGSFTDTQYF.

The genes are TRBV21-1 and TRBJ1-2; the table names TRBD1, a call not compared with the DNA. TRBV21-1 has pseudogene status. The CDR3 contains 18 residues. The CDR3 reads CASSLWGTVRGSHYGYTF. The CDR3 bases are TGTGCCAGCAGCCTATGGGGGACAGTGAGGGGCTCTCACTATGGCTACACCTTC.

The V call is TRBV4-1, the J call TRBJ1-1; TRBD1 matches 12 bases. This CDR3 is built from 18 residues. V gave up 0 bases and J gave up 1 base; unmatched junction bases: 6. Germline V CDR1 and CDR2: MGHRA, YSYEKL. The CDR3: CASSQDRGTGGANTEAFF. The CDR3, as DNA: TGCGCCAGCAGCCAAGATCGAGGGACAGGGGGCGCGAACACTGAAGCTTTCTTT.

The chain employs TRBV11-3 and TRBJ2-3; no definite D call. Deletions cut 1 base from V and 5 bases from J, with 10 bases between. Germline V gives CDR1 SGHNT, CDR2 YENEEA. This CDR3 comprises 14 residues. The DNA for the CDR3 is TGTGCCAGCAGCTTAGGGGCCGCAGGAGATACGCAGTATTTT. Translating gives CASSLGAAGDTQYF.

The genes are TRBV5-1 and TRBJ1-5; a possible D gene is TRBD1 (6 bases). The CDR3 totals 13 residues. The germline V and J ends were trimmed by 3 bases and 3 bases, with 7 bases remaining between them. In germline, CDR1 is SGHRS, CDR2 YFSETQ. The CDR3 nucleotides read TGCGCCAGCAGCTGGGACATCAATCAGCCCCAGCATTTT. Translation gives CASSWDINQPQHF.

V gene TRBV30 combines with J gene TRBJ1-6; TRBD1 matches at 7 bases. The CDR3 totals 14 residues. The germline V gene encodes CDR1 GTSNPN and CDR2 SVGIG (reference sequence). V shed 0 bases, J shed 9 bases, and the junction held 5 bases outside the gene matches. This CDR3 is CAWSVRQGGSPLHF. The CDR3 coding sequence is TGTGCCTGGAGTGTACGACAGGGAGGTTCACCCCTCCACTTT.